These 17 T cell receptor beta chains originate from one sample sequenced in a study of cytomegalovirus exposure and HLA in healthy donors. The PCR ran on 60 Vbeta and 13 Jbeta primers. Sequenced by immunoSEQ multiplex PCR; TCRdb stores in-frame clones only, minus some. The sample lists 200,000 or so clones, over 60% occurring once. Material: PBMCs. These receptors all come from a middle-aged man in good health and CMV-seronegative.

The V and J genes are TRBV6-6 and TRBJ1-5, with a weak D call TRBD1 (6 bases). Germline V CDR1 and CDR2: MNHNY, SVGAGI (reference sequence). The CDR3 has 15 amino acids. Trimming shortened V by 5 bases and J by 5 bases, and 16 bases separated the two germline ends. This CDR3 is CASSDRTVGDQPQHF. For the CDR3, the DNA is TGTGCCAGCAGTGACCGGACAGTCGGGGATCAGCCCCAGCATTTT.

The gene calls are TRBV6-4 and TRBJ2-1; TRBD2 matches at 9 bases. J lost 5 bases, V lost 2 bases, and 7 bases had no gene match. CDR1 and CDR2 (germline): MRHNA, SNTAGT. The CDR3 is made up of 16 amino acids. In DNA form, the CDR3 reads TGTGCCAGCAGTGACCCCCGAGCGGGAGGCAACAATGAGCAGTTCTTC. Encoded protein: CASSDPRAGGNNEQFF.

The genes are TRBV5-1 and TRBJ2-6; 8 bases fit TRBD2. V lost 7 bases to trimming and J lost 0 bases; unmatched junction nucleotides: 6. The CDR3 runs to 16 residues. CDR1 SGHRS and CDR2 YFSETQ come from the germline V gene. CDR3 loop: CASREGGLSGANVLTF. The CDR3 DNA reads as TGCGCCAGCCGGGAGGGGGGCCTCTCTGGGGCCAACGTCCTGACTTTC.

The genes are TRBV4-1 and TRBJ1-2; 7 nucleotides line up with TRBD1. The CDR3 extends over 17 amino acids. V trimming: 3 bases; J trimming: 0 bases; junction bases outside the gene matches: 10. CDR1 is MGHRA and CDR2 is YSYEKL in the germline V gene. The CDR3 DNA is TGCGCCAGCAGCCAGATTGTCGGACAGGCAGCTAACTATGGCTACACCTTC. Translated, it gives CASSQIVGQAANYGYTF.

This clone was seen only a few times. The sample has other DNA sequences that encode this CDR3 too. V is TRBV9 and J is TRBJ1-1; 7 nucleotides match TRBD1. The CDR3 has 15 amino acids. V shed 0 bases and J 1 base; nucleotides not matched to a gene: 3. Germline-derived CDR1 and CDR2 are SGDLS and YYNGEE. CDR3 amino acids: CASSVGGGANTEAFF. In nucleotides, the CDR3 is TGTGCCAGCAGCGTAGGAGGGGGCGCGAACACTGAAGCTTTCTTT.

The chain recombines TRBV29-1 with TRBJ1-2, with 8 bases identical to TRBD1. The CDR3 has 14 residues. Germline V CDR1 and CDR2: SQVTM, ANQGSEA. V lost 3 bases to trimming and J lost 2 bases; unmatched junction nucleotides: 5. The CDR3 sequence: CSVDRGRINYGYTF. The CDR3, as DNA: TGCAGCGTTGACAGGGGGCGGATAAACTATGGCTACACCTTC. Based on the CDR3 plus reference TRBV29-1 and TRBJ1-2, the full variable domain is SAVISQKPSRDICQRGTSLTIQCQVDSQVTMMFWYRQQPGQSLTLIATANQGSEATYESGFVIDKFPISRPNLTFSTLTVSNMSPEDSSIYLCSVDRGRINYGYTFGSGTRLTVV.

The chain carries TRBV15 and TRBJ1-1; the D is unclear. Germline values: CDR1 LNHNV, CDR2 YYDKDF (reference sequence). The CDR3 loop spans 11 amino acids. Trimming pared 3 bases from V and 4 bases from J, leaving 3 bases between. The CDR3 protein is CATSSSTEAFF. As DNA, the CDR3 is TGTGCCACCAGCAGTAGCACTGAAGCTTTCTTT.

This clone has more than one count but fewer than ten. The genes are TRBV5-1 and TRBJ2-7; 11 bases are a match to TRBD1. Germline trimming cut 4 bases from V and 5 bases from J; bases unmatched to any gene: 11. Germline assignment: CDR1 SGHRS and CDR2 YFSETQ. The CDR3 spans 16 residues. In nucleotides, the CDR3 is TGCGCCAGCAGCCGGCAGGCGGGGACAGGGGGAAACGAGCAGTACTTC. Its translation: CASSRQAGTGGNEQYF.

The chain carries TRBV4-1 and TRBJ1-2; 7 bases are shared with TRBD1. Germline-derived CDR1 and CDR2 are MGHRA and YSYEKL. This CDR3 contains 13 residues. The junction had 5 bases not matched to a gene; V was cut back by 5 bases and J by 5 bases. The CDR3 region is CASSTGTAYGYTF. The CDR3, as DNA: TGCGCCAGCAGCACTGGGACAGCATATGGCTACACCTTC.

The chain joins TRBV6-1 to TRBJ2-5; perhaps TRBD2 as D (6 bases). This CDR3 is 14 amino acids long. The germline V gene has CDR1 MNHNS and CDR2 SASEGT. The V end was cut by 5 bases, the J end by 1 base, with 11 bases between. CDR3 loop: CASSLGLSQETQYF. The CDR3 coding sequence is TGTGCCAGCAGTCTCGGACTATCCCAAGAGACCCAGTACTTC.

The CDR3, as DNA: TGTGCCAGCAGCCCCCCCGGCGGGAACACTGAAGCTTTCTTT. Translated: CASSPPGGNTEAFF. V is TRBV7-9 and J is TRBJ1-1, with D uncertain. V was cut by 5 bases and J by 1 base, with 11 bases left in between. This CDR3 comprises 14 residues. Germline V gene data show CDR1 as SEHNR and CDR2 as FQNEAQ (reference sequence).

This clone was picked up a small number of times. The CDR3 nucleotides read TGTGCCAGCAGCCAAGCCGGGACTAGCAATGAGCAGTTCTTC. This translates into CASSQAGTSNEQFF. The V call is TRBV4-2, the J call TRBJ2-1, with TRBD2 matching 8 bases. After removal of 1 base from V and 6 bases from J, the junction contained 2 bases not matched to a gene. The CDR3 runs to 14 residues. Per germline, CDR1 LGHNA and CDR2 YNFKEQ.

CDR3 DNA: TGTGCCAGCAGCGATTCCTGGACTCGAGAGACCCAGTACTTC. Its protein is CASSDSWTRETQYF. This sequence joins TRBV7-2 and TRBJ2-5, with a tentative D call TRBD2 (5 bases). CDR1 is SGHTA, CDR2 FQGNSA, per germline. The V gene lost 5 bases and the J gene lost 4 bases, with 14 bases spanning the gap. This CDR3 has 14 residues.

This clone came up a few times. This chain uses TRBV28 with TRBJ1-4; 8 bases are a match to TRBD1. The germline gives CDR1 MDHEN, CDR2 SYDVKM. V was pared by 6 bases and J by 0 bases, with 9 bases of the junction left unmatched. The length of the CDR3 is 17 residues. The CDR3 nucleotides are TGTGCCAGCAGCCGCAGGGGGCTTGCGGCAACTAATGAAAAACTGTTTTTT. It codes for CASSRRGLAATNEKLFF. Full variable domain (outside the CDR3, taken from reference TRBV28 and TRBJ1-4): DVKVTQSSRYLVKRTGEKVFLECVQDMDHENMFWYRQDPGLGLRLIYFSYDVKMKEKGDIPEGYSVSREKKERFSLILESASTNQTSMYLCASSRRGLAATNEKLFFGSGTQLSVL.

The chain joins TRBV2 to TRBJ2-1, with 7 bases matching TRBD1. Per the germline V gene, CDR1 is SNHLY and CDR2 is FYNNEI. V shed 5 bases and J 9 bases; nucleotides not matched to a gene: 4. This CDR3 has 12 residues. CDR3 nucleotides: TGTGCCAGCAGTCCGGGACAGCTTGAGCAGTTCTTC. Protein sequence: CASSPGQLEQFF.

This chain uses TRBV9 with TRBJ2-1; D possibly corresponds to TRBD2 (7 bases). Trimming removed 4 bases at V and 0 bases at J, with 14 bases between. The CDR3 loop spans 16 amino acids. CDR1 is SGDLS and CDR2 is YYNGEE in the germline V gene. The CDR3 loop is CASSRGAGISYNEQFF. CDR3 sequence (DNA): TGTGCCAGCAGCCGGGGGGCCGGGATCTCCTACAATGAGCAGTTCTTC. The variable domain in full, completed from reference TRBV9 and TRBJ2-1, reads DSGVTQTPKHLITATGQRVTLRCSPRSGDLSVYWYQQSLDQGLQFLIQYYNGEERAKGNILERFSAQQFPDLHSELNLSSLELGDSALYFCASSRGAGISYNEQFFGPGTRLTVL.

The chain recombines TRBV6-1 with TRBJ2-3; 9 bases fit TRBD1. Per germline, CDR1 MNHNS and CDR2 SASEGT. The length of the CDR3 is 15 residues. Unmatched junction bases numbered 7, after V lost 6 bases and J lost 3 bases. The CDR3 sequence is CASRIQGARTDTQYF. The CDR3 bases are TGTGCCAGCAGGATACAGGGGGCGAGGACAGATACGCAGTATTTT.